This passage covers 2 T cell receptor beta chains from one sample sequenced in a study of T-cell reconstitution after alpha-beta-depleted transplantation in children. The TCRbeta library was prepared with unique molecular identifiers. TCRdb used MiXCR to reprocess the PCR reads, holding one entry per CDR3 protein. The sample has about 830,000 distinct CDR3 sequences; roughly 15% are singletons. The sequences come from PBMCs, mostly from graft donor cells, collected 360 days after TCRalphabeta/CD19-depleted stem cell transplant. These receptors came from a male patient younger than 18 who had a stem cell transplant for acute lymphoblastic leukemia, so the T cells may come from the graft donor.

This clonotype has just a few counts. V gene TRBV5-1 combines with J gene TRBJ2-7; tentative D call: TRBD2 (5 bases). CDR3 length: 15 residues. CDR1 is SGHRS and CDR2 is YFSETQ in the germline V gene. V lost 2 bases and J lost 2, with 14 bases in between. The CDR3 bases are TGCGCCAGCAGCTTCCGGGGTGTTGACCCCTACGAGCAGTACTTC. Translating gives CASSFRGVDPYEQYF. Together with reference TRBV5-1 and TRBJ2-7, the CDR3 gives the full variable domain: KAGVTQTPRYLIKTRGQQVTLSCSPISGHRSVSWYQQTPGQGLQFLFEYFSETQRNKGNFPGRFSGRQFSNSRSEMNVSTLELGDSALYLCASSFRGVDPYEQYFGPGTRLTVT.

This clonotype turned up a few times. This chain links TRBV3-1 with TRBJ2-7; 12 nucleotides match TRBD2. The CDR3 is 18 amino acids. V dropped 3 bases and J dropped 0; count of bases not matched to a gene: 9. Germline CDR1 is LGHDT and CDR2 is YNNKEL (reference sequence). CDR3 protein: CASSHTSGRPASSYEQYF. In DNA, the CDR3 is TGTGCCAGCAGCCACACTAGCGGGAGGCCTGCGAGCTCCTACGAGCAGTACTTC.